The entry below gives a single TCR beta chain sequence along with its context. The data were produced by immunoSEQ multiplex PCR, yet TCRdb's version contains in-frame clones alone and is incomplete. The sample records 57,000 or so clones, 84% being singletons. Trimming took 6 bases from V and 7 from J, leaving 15 bases between them. The CDR3 loop spans 14 amino acids. CDR1 is MDHEN and CDR2 is SYDVKM in the germline V gene. The data are from a study of OX40 agonist ivuxolimab in advanced cancers. Patients were ruled out by autoimmune disease history or systemic immunosuppression. Sample: CD4+ or CD8+ T cells sorted from blood, taken in a trial of the OX40 agonist ivuxolimab. This chain joins TRBV28 and TRBJ1-4; D is ambiguous. The sequence was obtained from an adult with an advanced solid tumor such as melanoma, head and neck, liver or kidney cancer. This chain's CDR3 is CASSQGQETEKLFF. Written as DNA, the CDR3 is TGTGCCAGCAGCCAAGGGCAGGAGACTGAAAAACTGTTTTTT.